This TCR beta chain emerged from a study of blood T cell repertoires in COVID-19. Across the study: The study drew acute and convalescent COVID-19 samples from the United States, Italy and Spain. The analysed material was cDNA or gDNA that came from T cells, B-cell-depleted T cells, or PBMCs.

Source study methods: Amplification from reference gene primers served as the basis for estimated nucleated cell counts. Assay used: immunoSEQ multiplex PCR; TCRdb lists only in-frame clones, some missing. From that table come the V and J calls and clone size; the DNA was used to work out D and trimming. The sample consists of 390,000 or so clones, 87% of them appearing once. The TCR comes from a woman between 25 and 40 years old with COVID-19, enrolled during active disease. Sequenced: peripheral blood.

This CDR3 is CAWSVIAGVAGELFF. DNA for the CDR3: TGTGCCTGGAGTGTAATAGCGGGAGTGGCCGGGGAGCTGTTTTTT. J is TRBJ2-2 and V is TRBV30, with 9 bases aligning to TRBD2. Germline loops: CDR1 GTSNPN, CDR2 SVGIG (reference sequence). J was trimmed by 6 bases and V by 0 bases; bases with no gene match: 5. There are 15 residues in the CDR3. Together with reference TRBV30 and TRBJ2-2, the CDR3 gives the full variable domain: SQTIHQWPATLVQPVGSPLSLECTVEGTSNPNLYWYRQAAGRGLQLLFYSVGIGQISSEVPQNLSASRPQDRQFILSSKKLLLSDSGFYLCAWSVIAGVAGELFFGEGSRLTVL.